This TCR beta chain comes out of a study of blood T cell repertoires in COVID-19. Overall study context: Samples representing acute and convalescent COVID-19 were sourced from the United States, Italy and Spain.

Per the original methods: From reference gene primer amplification, estimates of nucleated cell counts were derived. Libraries were prepared by immunoSEQ multiplex PCR; TCRdb keeps only in-frame clonotypes and omits some of them. V, J and clone size were drawn from that table, and D and trimming were deduced from the DNA. Among about 44,000 clones, 88% were seen once, and the ten largest hold 1% to 1.5%. The source is a woman aged 40 to 49 with acute or convalescent COVID-19. Specimen: peripheral blood.

The CDR3 is CASSIPDRGNTEAFF. DNA for the CDR3: TGTGCCAGCAGCATCCCGGACAGGGGGAATACTGAAGCTTTCTTT. This sequence joins TRBV4-2 and TRBJ1-1; 10 bases fit TRBD1. Trimming took 5 bases from V and 5 from J; bases not matched to a gene: 8. Germline values: CDR1 LGHNA, CDR2 YNFKEQ. The CDR3 is 15 amino acids.